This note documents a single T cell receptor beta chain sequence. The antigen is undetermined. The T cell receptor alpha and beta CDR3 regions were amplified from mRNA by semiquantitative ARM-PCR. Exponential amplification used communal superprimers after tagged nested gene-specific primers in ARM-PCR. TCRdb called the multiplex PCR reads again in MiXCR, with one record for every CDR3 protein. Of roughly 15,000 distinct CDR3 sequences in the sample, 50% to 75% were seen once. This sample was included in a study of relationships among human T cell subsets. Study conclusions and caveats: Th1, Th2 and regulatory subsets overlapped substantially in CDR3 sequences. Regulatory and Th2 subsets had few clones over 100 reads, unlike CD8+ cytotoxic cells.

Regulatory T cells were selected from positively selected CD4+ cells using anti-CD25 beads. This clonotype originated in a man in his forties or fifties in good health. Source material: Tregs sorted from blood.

Here the CDR3 DNA reads TGTGCCAGCAGGCCACAGGGGATGAACACTGAAGCTTTCTTT. Residues: CASRPQGMNTEAFF. The V and J genes are TRBV7-9 and TRBJ1-1, with TRBD1 identical over 7 bases. Germline CDR1 is SEHNR and CDR2 is FQNEAQ (reference sequence). Trimming cost V 6 bases and J 0 bases; bases outside gene matches: 4. The CDR3 consists of 14 residues.